These 22 T cell receptor beta chains came from one sample sequenced in a study of blood T cell repertoires in COVID-19. This table comes from immunoSEQ multiplex PCR, and its TCRdb copy is limited to in-frame clones, with some not included. The profile shows about 70,000 clones, 80% of them singletons. Sequenced material: peripheral blood. These receptors originate from a man between 65 and 79 years old who had recovered from COVID-19.

The chain combines TRBV28 with TRBJ2-3; the D is unclear. CDR1 is MDHEN and CDR2 is SYDVKM in the germline V gene. The V end was cut by 2 bases, the J end by 0 bases, with 6 bases between. The CDR3 sequence is 14 residues long. CDR3 nucleotides: TGTGCCAGCAGTTTACCGGGTAGCACAGATACGCAGTATTTT. Translation gives CASSLPGSTDTQYF.

The CDR3 is CASSPAGTVYQNEQFF. The CDR3 DNA reads as TGTGCCAGCAGCCCCGCCGGGACAGTCTACCAGAATGAGCAGTTCTTC. The rearrangement joins TRBV7-3 to TRBJ2-1, with 7 bases aligning to TRBD1. The CDR3 totals 16 residues. The germline CDR1 and CDR2 sequences are SGHTA and FQGTGA. The V and J ends lost 5 bases and 7 bases, in that order; junction bases with no gene match: 14.

V gene TRBV6-5 combines with J gene TRBJ1-1; D perhaps matches TRBD1 (6 bases). The length of the CDR3 is 14 residues. CDR1 and CDR2 (germline): MNHEY, SVGAGI. Between the trimmed V and J ends, which lost 7 bases and 10 bases, there was a span of 22 bases. CDR3 region: CASKSSGQRTGAFF. CDR3 in DNA: TGTGCCAGCAAGTCATCCGGACAGAGAACAGGAGCTTTCTTT.

J is TRBJ2-2 and V is TRBV19; 7 bases line up with TRBD2. Germline CDR1 reads LNHDA; CDR2 reads SQIVND (reference sequence). Unmatched junction bases numbered 13, after V lost 8 bases and J lost 7 bases. The CDR3 has 15 amino acids. The CDR3 DNA sequence: TGTGCCAGTCGATCACTGGCGGGAGAGGGCGGGGAGCTGTTTTTT. This codes for CASRSLAGEGGELFF.

The chain combines TRBV19 with TRBJ1-4, with 8 bases identical to TRBD1. J was trimmed by 4 bases and V by 3 bases; bases with no gene match: 4. This CDR3 is built from 15 residues. CDR1 is LNHDA, CDR2 SQIVND, per germline (reference sequence). The CDR3 DNA follows: TGTGCCAGTAGTATCGTGGGACAGGATAATGAAAAACTGTTTTTT. Translation: CASSIVGQDNEKLFF.

This sequence joins TRBV2 and TRBJ2-2, with TRBD1 matching over 10 bases. V shed 8 bases and J 1 base; nucleotides not matched to a gene: 1. This CDR3 contains 14 residues. Germline V lookup: CDR1 SNHLY, CDR2 FYNNEI. CDR3 nucleotide sequence: TGTGCCAGCCGGACAGGGGGGAACACCGGGGAGCTGTTTTTT. It translates to CASRTGGNTGELFF. The complete variable domain, with remaining parts taken from reference TRBV2 and TRBJ2-2, reads EPEVTQTPSHQVTQMGQEVILRCVPISNHLYFYWYRQILGQKVEFLVSFYNNEISEKSEIFDDQFSVERPDGSNFTLKIRSTKLEDSAMYFCASRTGGNTGELFFGEGSRLTVL.

This clone was seen only a few times. The chain joins TRBV28 to TRBJ2-5, with 10 bases that match TRBD2. J gave up 4 bases and V 2 bases, and 7 bases lay outside the gene matches. The CDR3 length is 16 residues. CDR1 is MDHEN and CDR2 is SYDVKM in the germline V gene. CDR3 DNA sequence: TGTGCCAGCAGTTTAGGGCTAGCGGGAGAGGCAGAGACCCAGTACTTC. It specifies CASSLGLAGEAETQYF.

V and J are TRBV19 and TRBJ1-2; 7 bases map to TRBD1. V lost 6 bases, J lost 7 bases, and 17 bases stayed unmatched. Germline V gene sequence: CDR1 LNHDA, CDR2 SQIVND (reference sequence). The CDR3 runs to 16 residues. DNA for the CDR3: TGTGCCAGTAGACCGGGACAGCATCGCCGGAGGTTTGGCTACACCTTC. Translation gives CASRPGQHRRRFGYTF. Looking up the rest from reference TRBV19 and TRBJ1-2 gives the full variable domain: DGGITQSPKYLFRKEGQNVTLSCEQNLNHDAMYWYRQDPGQGLRLIYYSQIVNDFQKGDIAEGYSVSREKKESFPLTVTSAQKNPTAFYLCASRPGQHRRRFGYTFGSGTRLTVV.

This clone was seen a handful of times. The rearrangement joins TRBV7-9 to TRBJ1-2, with D tentatively TRBD1 (5 bases). Deletions cut 5 bases from V and 4 bases from J, with 17 bases between. The CDR3 length is 15 residues. Germline CDR1 is SEHNR and CDR2 is FQNEAQ (reference sequence). The CDR3 DNA sequence: TGTGCCAGCAGCCAATCCATCGACAGCCGCTATGGCTACACCTTC. Translation gives CASSQSIDSRYGYTF.

This chain joins TRBV9 and TRBJ2-7; the match to TRBD1 covers 9 bases. The CDR3 sequence is 14 residues long. V was pared by 4 bases and J by 4 bases, with 6 bases of the junction left unmatched. Germline loops: CDR1 SGDLS, CDR2 YYNGEE. The CDR3 region is CASSPGGTGYEQYF. For the CDR3, the DNA is TGTGCCAGCAGCCCCGGGGGGACAGGGTACGAGCAGTACTTC.

The J gene is TRBJ2-3, the V gene TRBV9, with TRBD2 as a possible D gene (6 bases). The CDR3 totals 16 residues. V lost 6 bases to trimming and J lost 1 base, with 18 bases between them. Germline assignment: CDR1 SGDLS and CDR2 YYNGEE. The CDR3 sequence: CASMSGDGPRTDTQYF. Written as DNA, the CDR3 is TGTGCCAGCATGTCGGGAGATGGCCCTCGCACAGATACGCAGTATTTT. Together with reference TRBV9 and TRBJ2-3, the CDR3 gives the full variable domain: DSGVTQTPKHLITATGQRVTLRCSPRSGDLSVYWYQQSLDQGLQFLIQYYNGEERAKGNILERFSAQQFPDLHSELNLSSLELGDSALYFCASMSGDGPRTDTQYFGPGTRLTVL.

The V call is TRBV6-5, the J call TRBJ2-3, with D maybe TRBD2 (6 bases). V shed 2 bases and J shed 0 bases, with 6 bases lying between them. Germline lookup yields CDR1 MNHEY and CDR2 SVGAGI. This CDR3 is built from 14 residues. CDR3 sequence: CASSYGGSTDTQYF. As DNA, the CDR3 is TGTGCCAGCAGTTACGGGGGGAGCACAGATACGCAGTATTTT.

The chain uses TRBV11-2 and TRBJ2-2, with D possibly being TRBD1 (6 bases). CDR3 length: 15 amino acids. With 3 bases removed from V and 0 bases from J, the gap between germline ends came to 8 bases. From germline, CDR1 is SGHAT and CDR2 FQNNGV. CDR3 amino acids: CASSLQGPNTGELFF. The CDR3 DNA reads as TGTGCCAGCAGCTTGCAGGGGCCGAACACCGGGGAGCTGTTTTTT.

This clone was observed once. The genes are TRBV7-9 and TRBJ2-7; D unresolved. V lost 5 bases, J lost 3 bases, and 14 bases lay in between. From germline, CDR1 is SEHNR and CDR2 FQNEAQ (reference sequence). There are 14 residues in the CDR3. CDR3 in DNA: TGTGCCAGCAGCCCCTTCTCGGTGAACTACGAGCAGTACTTC. Translated, it gives CASSPFSVNYEQYF.

This clone was seen only a few times. The chain uses TRBV9 and TRBJ2-1; 8 positions match TRBD2. J was trimmed by 0 bases and V by 2 bases; bases with no gene match: 4. Germline V gives CDR1 SGDLS, CDR2 YYNGEE. The CDR3 spans 16 residues. CDR3 region: CASSVSGGISYNEQFF. DNA for the CDR3: TGTGCCAGCAGCGTCTCGGGGGGGATCTCCTACAATGAGCAGTTCTTC.

The V and J genes are TRBV5-8 and TRBJ2-3; TRBD1 matches at 10 bases. This CDR3 is built from 16 residues. CDR1 SGHTS and CDR2 YDEGEE come from the germline V gene. V lost 0 bases and J lost 3; bases outside the gene matches: 4. The CDR3 DNA follows: TGTGCCAGCAGCTTGGGGACAGGGGGAGAAACAGATACGCAGTATTTT. Translating it yields CASSLGTGGETDTQYF.

This chain uses TRBV6-6 with TRBJ1-4, with a tentative D call TRBD1 (5 bases). Trimming removed 6 bases from V and 3 bases from J, with 11 bases in between. Germline CDR1 and CDR2: MNHNY and SVGAGI (reference sequence). The CDR3 is made up of 14 amino acids. The CDR3 bases are TGTGCCAGCAGCTCGACAGCGTCTAATGAAAAACTGTTTTTT. Translating it yields CASSSTASNEKLFF.

V is TRBV3-1 (or the pseudogene TRBV3-2) and J is TRBJ2-1, with TRBD2 matching 9 bases. V trimming: 7 bases; J trimming: 6 bases; junction bases outside the gene matches: 7. The CDR3 loop spans 14 amino acids. Germline lookup yields CDR1 LGHDT and CDR2 YNNKEL (reference sequence). The DNA for the CDR3 is TGTGCCAGCACCCCCAGGCGGGGGGGCAATGAGCAGTTCTTC. It codes for CASTPRRGGNEQFF.

DNA of the CDR3: TGTGCCACCACTCGGGACAGACTTAATGAAAAACTGTTTTTT. Amino acids: CATTRDRLNEKLFF. V gene TRBV15 combines with J gene TRBJ1-4; 7 nucleotides match TRBD1. J was trimmed by 4 bases and V by 7 bases; bases with no gene match: 6. This CDR3 is 14 amino acids long. The germline V gene has CDR1 LNHNV and CDR2 YYDKDF (reference sequence).

The sample holds one count of this clone. The V gene is TRBV7-2, the J gene TRBJ2-1; D is perhaps TRBD2 (5 bases). The CDR3 runs to 14 residues. Germline V gene sequence: CDR1 SGHTA, CDR2 FQGNSA. Trimming removed 5 bases from V and 8 bases from J, with 16 bases in between. The CDR3 reads CASSTPDSLHEQFF. CDR3 nucleotide sequence: TGTGCCAGCAGCACTCCGGACTCGCTACATGAGCAGTTCTTC.

The chain is built from TRBV28 and TRBJ2-7, with D possibly matching TRBD1 (5 bases). The germline V gene has CDR1 MDHEN and CDR2 SYDVKM. V was clipped by 4 bases and J by 4 bases, with 11 bases between them. The CDR3 sequence is 13 residues long. The DNA of the CDR3 is TGTGCCAGCAGTTATGAGACAGTATACGAGCAGTACTTC. This encodes CASSYETVYEQYF.

This clone was recorded many times. This chain uses TRBV6-5 with TRBJ2-1, with 7 bases lining up with TRBD2. The V and J ends lost 5 bases and 9 bases, in that order; junction bases with no gene match: 13. Germline V CDR1 and CDR2: MNHEY, SVGAGI. The CDR3 consists of 15 residues. CDR3 DNA: TGTGCCAGCAGTCGTCAGGGAAGCGGGGTGAGTGAGCAGTTCTTC. As protein: CASSRQGSGVSEQFF.